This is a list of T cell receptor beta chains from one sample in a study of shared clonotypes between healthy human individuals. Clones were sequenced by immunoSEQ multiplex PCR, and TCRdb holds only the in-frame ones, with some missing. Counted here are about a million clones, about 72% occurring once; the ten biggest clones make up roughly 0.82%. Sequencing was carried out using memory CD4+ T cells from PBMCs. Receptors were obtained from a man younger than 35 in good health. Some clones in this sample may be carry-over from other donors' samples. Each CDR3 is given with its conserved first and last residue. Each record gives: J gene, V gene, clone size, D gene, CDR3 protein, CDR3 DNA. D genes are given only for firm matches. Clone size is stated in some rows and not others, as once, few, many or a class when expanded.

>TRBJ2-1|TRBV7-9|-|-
CASSRRELILVHEQFF
TGTGCCAGCAGCCGGCGCGAACTGATACTAGTCCATGAGCAGTTCTTC
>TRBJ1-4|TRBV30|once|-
CAWMDLSEKLFF
TGTGCCTGGATGGATTTGTCTGAAAAACTGTTTTTT
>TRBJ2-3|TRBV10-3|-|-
CAISEGFKKGTPDTQYF
TGTGCCATCAGTGAAGGCTTTAAGAAGGGAACCCCAGATACGCAGTATTTT
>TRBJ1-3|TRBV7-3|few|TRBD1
CASSAGQGDTIYF
TGTGCCAGCAGCGCCGGACAGGGCGACACCATATATTTT
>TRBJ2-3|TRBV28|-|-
CASQSTDTQYF
TGTGCCAGTCAAAGCACAGATACGCAGTATTTT
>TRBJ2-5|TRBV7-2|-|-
CASSLGRRQETQYF
TGTGCCAGCAGCTTAGGTCGCAGGCAAGAGACCCAGTACTTC
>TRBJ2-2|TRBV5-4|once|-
CASSSAWVGGELFF
TGTGCCAGCAGCTCGGCTTGGGTGGGCGGGGAGCTGTTTTTT
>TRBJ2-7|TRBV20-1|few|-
CSARTAYEQYF
TGCAGTGCTAGGACAGCCTACGAGCAGTACTTC
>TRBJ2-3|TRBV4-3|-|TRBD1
CASSQDLETGTDTQYF
TGCGCCAGCAGCCAAGATCTGGAGACAGGGACAGATACGCAGTATTTT
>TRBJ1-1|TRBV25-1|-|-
CASSNRVLGEAFF
TGTGCCAGCAGTAACAGGGTTCTCGGTGAAGCTTTCTTT
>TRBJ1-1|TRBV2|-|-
CASSEARSPTEAFF
TGTGCCAGCAGTGAAGCCCGGTCACCCACTGAAGCTTTCTTT
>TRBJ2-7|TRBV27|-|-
CASSSAARGGSYEQYF
TGTGCCAGCAGCTCCGCTGCCAGGGGGGGCTCCTACGAGCAGTACTTC
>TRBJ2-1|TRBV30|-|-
CAWSARSSYNEQFF
TGTGCCTGGAGTGCTAGGAGCTCCTACAATGAGCAGTTCTTC
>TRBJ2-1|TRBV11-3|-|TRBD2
CASSGEGLAGTYNEQFF
TGTGCCAGCAGCGGTGAGGGACTAGCGGGAACTTACAATGAGCAGTTCTTC
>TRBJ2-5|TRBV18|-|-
CASSPEGIQTQYF
TGTGCCAGCTCACCAGAAGGGATACAGACCCAGTACTTC
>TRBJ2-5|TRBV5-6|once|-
CASSLAGISETQYF
TGTGCCAGCAGCTTGGCCGGCATTAGCGAGACCCAGTACTTC
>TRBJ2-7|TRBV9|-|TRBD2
CASSVGTSGYEQYF
TGTGCCAGCAGCGTAGGCACTAGCGGGTACGAGCAGTACTTC
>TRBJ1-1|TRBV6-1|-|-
CASGQNQNTEAFF
TGTGCCAGCGGACAGAACCAAAACACTGAAGCTTTCTTT
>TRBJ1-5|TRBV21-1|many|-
CASTETGRERGQPQHF
TGTGCCAGCACCGAAACAGGCAGGGAGAGAGGACAGCCCCAGCATTTT
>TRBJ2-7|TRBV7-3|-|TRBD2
CASRAWRERQYF
TGTGCCAGCAGAGCTTGGCGGGAGAGGCAGTACTTC
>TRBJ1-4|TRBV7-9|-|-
CASSLGAGPEKLFF
TGTGCCAGCAGCTTAGGGGCAGGGCCTGAAAAACTGTTTTTT
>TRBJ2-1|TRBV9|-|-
CASSVGRGGYNEQFF
TGTGCCAGCAGCGTAGGGCGGGGCGGGTACAATGAGCAGTTCTTC
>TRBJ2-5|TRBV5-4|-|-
CASSFLSAETQYF
TGTGCCAGCAGCTTTCTCTCGGCAGAGACCCAGTACTTC
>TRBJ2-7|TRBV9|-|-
CASSPLGGSSYEQYF
TGTGCCAGCAGCCCCCTAGGGGGGAGCTCCTACGAGCAGTACTTC
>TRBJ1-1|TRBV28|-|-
CASRGGIWTEAFF
TGTGCCAGCAGGGGGGGGATATGGACTGAAGCTTTCTTT
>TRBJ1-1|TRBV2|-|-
CASGEVMNTEAFF
TGTGCCAGCGGCGAGGTCATGAACACTGAAGCTTTCTTT
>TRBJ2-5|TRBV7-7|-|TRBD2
CASSSGTSGSEETQYF
TGTGCCAGCAGCTCCGGGACTAGCGGGAGTGAGGAGACCCAGTACTTC
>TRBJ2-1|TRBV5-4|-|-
CASSPAAGQVYNEQFF
TGTGCCAGCAGCCCGGCAGCGGGCCAGGTGTACAATGAGCAGTTCTTC
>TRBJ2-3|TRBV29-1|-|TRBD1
CSSGDRYGTDTQYF
TGCAGCTCCGGGGACAGGTACGGCACAGATACGCAGTATTTT
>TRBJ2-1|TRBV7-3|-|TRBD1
CASSSVGQGGSEQFF
TGTGCCAGCAGCTCTGTGGGACAGGGGGGAAGTGAGCAGTTCTTC
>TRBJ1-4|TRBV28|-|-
CASSYWDIATNEKLFF
TGTGCCAGCAGTTATTGGGACATTGCAACTAATGAAAAACTGTTTTTT
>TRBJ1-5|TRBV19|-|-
CASSIGGSGGNQPQHF
TGTGCCAGTAGTATCGGGGGGTCAGGGGGCAATCAGCCCCAGCATTTT
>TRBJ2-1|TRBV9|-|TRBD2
CASSVRSTSGSNEQFF
TGTGCCAGCAGCGTAAGGTCTACTAGCGGGTCCAATGAGCAGTTCTTC
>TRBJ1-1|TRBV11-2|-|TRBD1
CASSLHPTGGTEAFF
TGTGCCAGCAGCTTACATCCGACAGGGGGGACTGAAGCTTTCTTT
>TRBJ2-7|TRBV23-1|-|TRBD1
CASSLTGVDEQYF
TGCGCCAGCAGTCTAACAGGGGTGGACGAGCAGTACTTC
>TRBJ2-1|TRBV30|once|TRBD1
CAWTGQGANEQFF
TGTGCCTGGACGGGACAGGGGGCTAATGAGCAGTTCTTC
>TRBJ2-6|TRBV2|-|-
CASRGSVLTF
TGTGCCAGCAGGGGGTCCGTCCTGACTTTC
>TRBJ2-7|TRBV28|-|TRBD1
CASRPRGTGTYEQYF
TGTGCCAGCAGGCCAAGGGGGACAGGGACCTACGAGCAGTACTTC
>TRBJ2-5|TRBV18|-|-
CASSPVRKETQYF
TGTGCCAGCTCACCCGTGAGGAAAGAGACCCAGTACTTC
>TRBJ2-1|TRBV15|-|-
CATSRERRTHEQFF
TGTGCCACCAGCAGAGAAAGGCGTACCCATGAGCAGTTCTTC
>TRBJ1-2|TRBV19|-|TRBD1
CASSISAGGQLNLNYGYTF
TGTGCCAGTAGTATTAGCGCCGGGGGACAGCTCAACCTTAACTATGGCTACACCTTC